This paragraph reports one T cell receptor beta chain. Profiling relied on immunoSEQ multiplex PCR, and the TCRdb table lists in-frame clones only, not all of them. The sample shows about 600,000 clones, around 97% of them seen only once. These data belong to a study of shared clonotypes between healthy human individuals. The germline gives CDR1 SGHTA, CDR2 FQGTGA. V was clipped by 2 bases and J by 0 bases, with 14 bases between them. The length of the CDR3 is 18 residues. Sequenced material: naive CD4+ T cells sorted from blood. Specified subset: CD45RA+ positively selected. This TCR came from a woman aged 30 to 39 in good health. The chain is built from TRBV7-3 and TRBJ2-6, with D tentatively TRBD1 (5 bases). CDR3 sequence: CASSLSLGPSSGANVLTF. CDR3 DNA sequence: TGTGCCAGCAGCTTATCGCTGGGGCCATCCTCTGGGGCCAACGTCCTGACTTTC. The variable domain in full, with the rest retrieved from reference TRBV7-3 and TRBJ2-6, is GAGVSQTPSNKVTEKGKYVELRCDPISGHTALYWYRQSLGQGPEFLIYFQGTGAADDSGLPNDRFFAVRPEGSVSTLKIQRTERGDSAVYLCASSLSLGPSSGANVLTFGAGSRLTVL.